These 12 T cell receptor beta chains were sequenced from one sample in a study of cytomegalovirus exposure and HLA in healthy donors. The table came from immunoSEQ multiplex PCR; TCRdb's copy has only in-frame clones and leaves some out. The sample shows fewer than 60,000 clones, 90% to 95% of them seen only once. The sequenced material came from PBMCs. These receptors all come from a woman younger than 35 in good health and CMV-seropositive.

The chain uses TRBV21-1 and TRBJ2-3; the DNA was not used to check the table's D call, TRBD2. TRBV21-1 is reported as a pseudogene. The CDR3 covers 12 residues. The CDR3 reads CASMPSSGAQYF. The CDR3 DNA is TGTGCCAGCATGCCTTCTAGCGGGGCGCAGTATTTT.

The chain combines TRBV10-3 with TRBJ1-3, with 8 bases fitting TRBD1. Trimming at V came to 10 bases and at J to 2 bases, leaving 10 bases not matched to a gene. Germline CDR1 is ENHRY and CDR2 is SYGVKD. CDR3 length: 15 amino acids. CDR3 loop: CATEPQGAPGNTIYF. CDR3 nucleotides: TGTGCCACCGAACCTCAGGGGGCCCCTGGAAACACCATATATTTT.

The V gene is TRBV6-6, the J gene TRBJ1-5; no firm D call. Germline lookup yields CDR1 MNHNY and CDR2 SVGAGI (reference sequence). The V end lost 2 bases, the J end lost 0 bases, and 11 bases lay between the germline ends. The CDR3 sequence is 16 residues long. The CDR3 region is CASSYRRENSNQPQHF. CDR3 sequence (DNA): TGTGCCAGCAGTTACAGACGGGAAAATAGCAATCAGCCCCAGCATTTT.

This chain joins TRBV2 and TRBJ2-1; 10 bases are shared with TRBD2. CDR3 length: 15 amino acids. Germline V gene lookup returns CDR1 SNHLY and CDR2 FYNNEI. Unmatched junction bases numbered 15, after V lost 11 bases and J lost 8 bases. CDR3 in DNA: TGTGCCGGGAGCCTAGCGGGGGCTCTAAGCTATGAGCAGTTCTTC. This sequence encodes CAGSLAGALSYEQFF.

The chain is built from TRBV5-1 and TRBJ1-1, with D possibly matching TRBD1 (6 bases). V dropped 2 bases and J dropped 4 bases, with 15 bases sitting between them. The CDR3 runs to 15 residues. Germline CDR1 is SGHRS and CDR2 is YFSETQ. DNA for the CDR3: TGCGCCAGCAGCTTTCAGGGGACGCTGAGCACTGAAGCTTTCTTT. This encodes CASSFQGTLSTEAFF.

The genes are TRBV27 and TRBJ2-7; TRBD2 agrees at 11 bases. This CDR3 spans 14 amino acids. Germline CDR1 MNHEY, CDR2 SMNVEV (reference sequence). Unmatched junction bases numbered 7, after V lost 6 bases and J lost 6 bases. The CDR3 region is CASSQGSGGVEQYF. The CDR3 DNA follows: TGTGCCAGCAGCCAGGGTAGCGGGGGGGTCGAGCAGTACTTC.

The chain has TRBV6-1 and TRBJ1-5; 7 bases fit TRBD1. Per germline, CDR1 MNHNS and CDR2 SASEGT. The CDR3 is made up of 16 amino acids. V was clipped by 3 bases and J by 6 bases; unmatched bases: 11. CDR3 DNA: TGTGCCAGCAGTGACGCCCGGCGGACAGGTTTTCAGCCCCAGCATTTT. This encodes CASSDARRTGFQPQHF.

This clone showed up just once. The rearrangement uses TRBV28 and TRBJ2-3; D not resolved. The ends were cut back, 6 bases at V and 6 bases at J, with 10 bases in the middle. This CDR3 is built from 12 residues. Germline lookup yields CDR1 MDHEN and CDR2 SYDVKM. Here the CDR3 DNA reads TGTGCCAGCAGGCTCAGGTGGGATACGCAGTATTTT. The encoded protein is CASRLRWDTQYF.

The chain employs TRBV5-6 and TRBJ2-2, with 7 bases fitting TRBD1. The CDR3 consists of 14 residues. V shed 0 bases, J shed 8 bases, and the junction held 4 bases outside the gene matches. Germline CDR1 is SGHDT and CDR2 is YYEEEE. In nucleotides, the CDR3 is TGTGCCAGCAGCTTGGGAGGGGGCGCTGGGGAGCTGTTTTTT. It encodes CASSLGGGAGELFF.

The DNA of the CDR3 is TGCAGCGGGGGAAGGGGGGGGCCCTACAATGAGCAGTTCTTC. This gives the protein CSGGRGGPYNEQFF. The rearrangement uses TRBV29-1 and TRBJ2-1; D perhaps matches TRBD2 (7 bases). V dropped 7 bases and J dropped 2 bases, with 15 bases sitting between them. This CDR3 is built from 14 residues. Per the germline V gene, CDR1 is SQVTM and CDR2 is ANQGSEA.

CDR3 region: CASSILSRRDTQYF. The CDR3, as DNA: TGTGCCAGTAGTATCTTGTCCCGCAGGGATACGCAGTATTTT. The rearrangement links TRBV19 to TRBJ2-3; D is uncertain. V was trimmed by 3 bases and J by 6 bases, leaving 13 bases between them. The CDR3 covers 14 residues. CDR1 is LNHDA, CDR2 SQIVND, per germline (reference sequence).

The chain couples TRBV19 to TRBJ1-4; D possibly corresponds to TRBD1 (5 bases). V was trimmed by 6 bases and J by 0 bases, leaving 14 bases between them. Germline-derived CDR1 and CDR2 are LNHDA and SQIVND (reference sequence). The CDR3 sequence is 16 residues long. The CDR3 sequence is CASRAPGGATNEKLFF. For the CDR3, the DNA is TGTGCCAGTAGGGCCCCTGGAGGGGCAACTAATGAAAAACTGTTTTTT. The whole variable domain, filled in from reference TRBV19 and TRBJ1-4, reads DGGITQSPKYLFRKEGQNVTLSCEQNLNHDAMYWYRQDPGQGLRLIYYSQIVNDFQKGDIAEGYSVSREKKESFPLTVTSAQKNPTAFYLCASRAPGGATNEKLFFGSGTQLSVL.